This T cell receptor beta chain originates from a study of cytomegalovirus exposure and HLA in healthy donors. The CDR3 extends over 17 amino acids. CDR1 and CDR2 from the germline V gene are SGHTA and FQGTGA. With V trimmed by 2 bases and J by 6 bases, 14 bases remained unmatched. Primers: 60 Vbeta forward and 13 Jbeta reverse. Assay used: immunoSEQ multiplex PCR; TCRdb lists only in-frame clones, some missing. This sample carries some 140,000 clones, roughly 80% of them seen once, and the ten largest clones take 3.1%. The origin of this receptor is a female donor in good health and CMV-seronegative. The rearrangement links TRBV7-3 to TRBJ2-3; the match to TRBD1 covers 7 bases. Material: PBMCs. CDR3 DNA sequence: TGTGCCAGCAGCTTATACCCGACAGGGAGACGTGGGGATACGCAGTATTTT. Translated, it gives CASSLYPTGRRGDTQYF. Together with reference TRBV7-3 and TRBJ2-3, the CDR3 gives the full variable domain: GAGVSQTPSNKVTEKGKYVELRCDPISGHTALYWYRQSLGQGPEFLIYFQGTGAADDSGLPNDRFFAVRPEGSVSTLKIQRTERGDSAVYLCASSLYPTGRRGDTQYFGPGTRLTVL.